A selection of T cell receptor beta chains follows, all from one sample in a study of blood T cell repertoires in COVID-19. TCRdb keeps only in-frame clones here, not all; method: immunoSEQ multiplex PCR. The top ten hold more than 4% of the sample, which has under 75,000 clones, around 77% seen once. Sequenced: peripheral blood. These TCRs come from a woman aged 65 to 85 with COVID-19, enrolled during active disease. The CDR3 runs from the conserved cysteine through the conserved F or W. The order of the fields is CDR3 length, D gene, J gene, clone size, V gene, CDR3 protein, CDR3 DNA. D genes are given only for firm matches. The size field is filled for only some rows; it gives once, few, many or a size class.

cdr3_length: 15
d_call: NA
j_call: TRBJ2-3
clone_size: many
v_call: TRBV4-3
cdr3_aa: CASSQDGQRGDTQYF
cdr3_nt: TGCGCCAGCAGCCAAGATGGACAGCGAGGAGATACGCAGTATTTT

cdr3_length: 14
d_call: NA
j_call: TRBJ1-3
clone_size: NA
v_call: TRBV6-6
cdr3_aa: CATRSRSSGNTIYF
cdr3_nt: TGTGCCACCAGATCGAGGAGCTCTGGAAACACCATATATTTT

cdr3_length: 15
d_call: TRBD1
j_call: TRBJ1-6
clone_size: NA
v_call: TRBV6-5
cdr3_aa: CASSSGTGGISPLHF
cdr3_nt: TGTGCCAGCAGTTCCGGGACAGGGGGCATTTCACCCCTCCACTTT

cdr3_length: 14
d_call: NA
j_call: TRBJ1-5
clone_size: NA
v_call: TRBV6-5
cdr3_aa: CASSDSLSNQPQHF
cdr3_nt: TGTGCCAGCTCAGACAGCCTAAGCAATCAGCCCCAGCATTTT

cdr3_length: 14
d_call: TRBD2
j_call: TRBJ2-2
clone_size: NA
v_call: TRBV9
cdr3_aa: CASKKAGETGELFF
cdr3_nt: TGTGCCAGCAAGAAGGCGGGAGAGACCGGGGAGCTGTTTTTT

cdr3_length: 14
d_call: NA
j_call: TRBJ1-5
clone_size: NA
v_call: TRBV6-5
cdr3_aa: CASKGLSLGEPQHF
cdr3_nt: TGTGCCAGCAAGGGCTTGAGCCTCGGGGAGCCCCAGCATTTT

cdr3_length: 12
d_call: NA
j_call: TRBJ1-2
clone_size: few
v_call: TRBV25-1
cdr3_aa: CASSDRWNGYTF
cdr3_nt: TGTGCCAGCAGTGACAGGTGGAATGGCTACACCTTC

cdr3_length: 15
d_call: NA
j_call: TRBJ2-5
clone_size: NA
v_call: TRBV6-5
cdr3_aa: CASSPSWAPQETQYF
cdr3_nt: TGTGCCAGCAGTCCCTCGTGGGCCCCCCAAGAGACCCAGTACTTC

cdr3_length: 12
d_call: TRBD1
j_call: TRBJ1-2
clone_size: NA
v_call: TRBV7-2
cdr3_aa: CASSFDRVGYTF
cdr3_nt: TGTGCCAGCAGCTTCGACAGGGTTGGCTACACCTTC

cdr3_length: 17
d_call: NA
j_call: TRBJ2-3
clone_size: NA
v_call: TRBV3-1/TRBV3-2
cdr3_aa: CASSQGGASARTDTQYF
cdr3_nt: TGTGCCAGCAGCCAAGGAGGGGCTAGCGCCCGCACAGATACGCAGTATTTT

cdr3_length: 18
d_call: TRBD2
j_call: TRBJ2-3
clone_size: NA
v_call: TRBV4-2
cdr3_aa: CASSQDVTSGRGTDTQYF
cdr3_nt: TGTGCCAGCAGCCAAGACGTGACTAGCGGGAGGGGCACAGATACGCAGTATTTT

cdr3_length: 14
d_call: TRBD2
j_call: TRBJ2-3
clone_size: NA
v_call: TRBV7-2
cdr3_aa: CASSSQGGTDTQYF
cdr3_nt: TGTGCCAGCAGCTCTCAGGGAGGGACAGATACGCAGTATTTT

cdr3_length: 14
d_call: NA
j_call: TRBJ1-1
clone_size: few
v_call: TRBV6-2/TRBV6-3
cdr3_aa: CASSYKTVNTEAFF
cdr3_nt: TGTGCCAGCAGTTACAAGACAGTGAACACTGAAGCTTTCTTT

cdr3_length: 14
d_call: NA
j_call: TRBJ1-6
clone_size: NA
v_call: TRBV6-6
cdr3_aa: CASSTGTENSPLHF
cdr3_nt: TGTGCCAGCAGCACAGGGACGGAAAATTCACCCCTCCACTTT

cdr3_length: 13
d_call: NA
j_call: TRBJ1-2
clone_size: NA
v_call: TRBV27
cdr3_aa: CASSLFPDHGYTF
cdr3_nt: TGTGCCAGCAGTTTATTTCCAGATCATGGCTACACCTTC

cdr3_length: 13
d_call: NA
j_call: TRBJ1-5
clone_size: NA
v_call: TRBV12-3/TRBV12-4
cdr3_aa: CASSFQGGQPQHF
cdr3_nt: TGTGCCAGCAGTTTCCAGGGCGGTCAGCCCCAGCATTTT

cdr3_length: 15
d_call: NA
j_call: TRBJ2-2
clone_size: NA
v_call: TRBV2
cdr3_aa: CASGQWGRSTGELFF
cdr3_nt: TGTGCCAGCGGTCAATGGGGGCGTAGCACCGGGGAGCTGTTTTTT

cdr3_length: 13
d_call: TRBD2
j_call: TRBJ2-1
clone_size: NA
v_call: TRBV6-2/TRBV6-3
cdr3_aa: CASSREAYNEQFF
cdr3_nt: TGTGCCAGCAGCCGGGAGGCCTACAATGAGCAGTTCTTC

cdr3_length: 14
d_call: NA
j_call: TRBJ2-1
clone_size: once
v_call: TRBV4-3
cdr3_aa: CASSQSAALNEQFF
cdr3_nt: TGCGCCAGCAGCCAAAGCGCGGCACTCAATGAGCAGTTCTTC

cdr3_length: 13
d_call: TRBD1
j_call: TRBJ1-5
clone_size: few
v_call: TRBV15
cdr3_aa: CATGTDLNQPQHF
cdr3_nt: TGTGCCACAGGGACAGACCTCAATCAGCCCCAGCATTTT

cdr3_length: 14
d_call: NA
j_call: TRBJ2-5
clone_size: NA
v_call: TRBV5-8
cdr3_aa: CASSRGTAGETQYF
cdr3_nt: TGTGCCAGCAGCAGGGGGACGGCGGGAGAGACCCAGTACTTC

cdr3_length: 15
d_call: TRBD2
j_call: TRBJ2-5
clone_size: NA
v_call: TRBV7-3
cdr3_aa: CASSLTGTSGSAQYF
cdr3_nt: TGTGCCAGCAGCTTAACGGGGACTAGCGGGAGTGCTCAGTACTTC

cdr3_length: 19
d_call: TRBD2
j_call: TRBJ2-1
clone_size: medium-sized
v_call: TRBV11-2
cdr3_aa: CASSLVPSTRREGRNEQFF
cdr3_nt: TGTGCCAGCAGCTTAGTTCCCTCGACGAGGCGGGAGGGCCGCAATGAGCAGTTCTTC

cdr3_length: 13
d_call: NA
j_call: TRBJ1-1
clone_size: few
v_call: TRBV7-2
cdr3_aa: CASSSLLGGEAFF
cdr3_nt: TGTGCCAGCAGCTCATTACTCGGGGGTGAAGCTTTCTTT

cdr3_length: 17
d_call: NA
j_call: TRBJ2-3
clone_size: NA
v_call: TRBV6-2/TRBV6-3
cdr3_aa: CASSHGLGSGYTDTQYF
cdr3_nt: TGTGCCAGCAGCCACGGACTTGGGAGCGGGTACACAGATACGCAGTATTTT

cdr3_length: 13
d_call: TRBD1
j_call: TRBJ1-1
clone_size: once
v_call: TRBV2
cdr3_aa: CASRRTGLTEAFF
cdr3_nt: TGTGCCAGCAGACGGACAGGGCTCACTGAAGCTTTCTTT

cdr3_length: 18
d_call: TRBD2
j_call: TRBJ2-2
clone_size: NA
v_call: TRBV5-1
cdr3_aa: CASSSRLAGAGDTGELFF
cdr3_nt: TGCGCCAGCAGCTCCCGACTAGCGGGGGCGGGGGACACCGGGGAGCTGTTTTTT

cdr3_length: 18
d_call: TRBD2
j_call: TRBJ2-1
clone_size: once
v_call: TRBV4-1
cdr3_aa: CASSLTLGTSGGRNEQFF
cdr3_nt: TGCGCCAGCAGCCTGACCCTCGGGACTAGCGGGGGCCGCAATGAGCAGTTCTTC

cdr3_length: 15
d_call: NA
j_call: TRBJ2-3
clone_size: NA
v_call: TRBV27
cdr3_aa: CASSSTGSRADTQYF
cdr3_nt: TGTGCCAGCTCCTCGACGGGATCTCGCGCAGATACGCAGTATTTT

cdr3_length: 19
d_call: NA
j_call: TRBJ2-1
clone_size: few
v_call: TRBV6-2/TRBV6-3
cdr3_aa: CASSYRVGQGVRAYNEQFF
cdr3_nt: TGTGCCAGCAGTTACAGGGTCGGCCAAGGGGTGAGAGCCTACAATGAGCAGTTCTTC

cdr3_length: 12
d_call: NA
j_call: TRBJ2-5
clone_size: NA
v_call: TRBV29-1
cdr3_aa: CSVRDWKETQYF
cdr3_nt: TGCAGCGTTCGGGACTGGAAAGAGACCCAGTACTTC

cdr3_length: 18
d_call: NA
j_call: TRBJ1-2
clone_size: NA
v_call: TRBV23-1
cdr3_aa: CASSQEYGAPGQNLGYTF
cdr3_nt: TGCGCCAGCAGTCAAGAGTACGGGGCCCCGGGACAAAATCTAGGCTACACCTTC

cdr3_length: 18
d_call: TRBD1
j_call: TRBJ1-1
clone_size: NA
v_call: TRBV7-3
cdr3_aa: CASSLKVGIGQANTEAFF
cdr3_nt: TGTGCCAGCAGCTTAAAAGTAGGGATCGGACAGGCGAACACTGAAGCTTTCTTT

cdr3_length: 13
d_call: TRBD1
j_call: TRBJ1-6
clone_size: NA
v_call: TRBV29-1
cdr3_aa: CSVGDRGDSPLHF
cdr3_nt: TGCAGCGTTGGGGACAGGGGTGATTCACCCCTCCACTTT

cdr3_length: 17
d_call: TRBD2
j_call: TRBJ2-1
clone_size: NA
v_call: TRBV5-1
cdr3_aa: CASSLGLAGGFYNEQFF
cdr3_nt: TGCGCCAGCAGCTTGGGACTAGCGGGGGGGTTCTACAATGAGCAGTTCTTC

cdr3_length: 15
d_call: TRBD1
j_call: TRBJ1-2
clone_size: NA
v_call: TRBV18
cdr3_aa: CASSPGTGEDYGYTF
cdr3_nt: TGTGCCAGCTCACCGGGGACAGGGGAGGATTATGGCTACACCTTC

cdr3_length: 14
d_call: TRBD2
j_call: TRBJ2-5
clone_size: few
v_call: TRBV14
cdr3_aa: CASSQEEGGETQYF
cdr3_nt: TGTGCCAGCAGCCAAGAAGAGGGAGGGGAGACCCAGTACTTC

cdr3_length: 15
d_call: NA
j_call: TRBJ1-1
clone_size: NA
v_call: TRBV10-3
cdr3_aa: CAISDTGRKNTEAFF
cdr3_nt: TGTGCCATCAGTGATACAGGGCGGAAGAACACTGAAGCTTTCTTT

cdr3_length: 15
d_call: NA
j_call: TRBJ1-1
clone_size: NA
v_call: TRBV2
cdr3_aa: CATSEGTSTSSEAFF
cdr3_nt: TGTGCCACCTCGGAGGGGACCTCAACCTCCTCTGAAGCTTTCTTT

cdr3_length: 15
d_call: NA
j_call: TRBJ2-1
clone_size: NA
v_call: TRBV2
cdr3_aa: CASSDSGYQGNEQFF
cdr3_nt: TGTGCCAGCAGTGATTCGGGGTACCAAGGGAATGAGCAGTTCTTC

cdr3_length: 15
d_call: TRBD2
j_call: TRBJ2-1
clone_size: once
v_call: TRBV2
cdr3_aa: CASRELAGGLNEQFF
cdr3_nt: TGTGCCAGCAGAGAACTAGCGGGAGGGCTCAATGAGCAGTTCTTC

cdr3_length: 15
d_call: TRBD1
j_call: TRBJ2-7
clone_size: NA
v_call: TRBV11-2
cdr3_aa: CASSLEWDRVYEQYF
cdr3_nt: TGTGCCAGCAGCTTAGAGTGGGACAGGGTATACGAGCAGTACTTC

cdr3_length: 15
d_call: TRBD2
j_call: TRBJ2-3
clone_size: NA
v_call: TRBV18
cdr3_aa: CASSPGGRNTDTQYF
cdr3_nt: TGTGCCAGCTCACCCGGCGGGAGGAACACAGATACGCAGTATTTT

cdr3_length: 11
d_call: NA
j_call: TRBJ1-6
clone_size: few
v_call: TRBV7-9
cdr3_aa: CASSLGGTLHF
cdr3_nt: TGTGCCAGCAGCTTAGGAGGGACCCTCCACTTT

cdr3_length: 15
d_call: TRBD1
j_call: TRBJ1-6
clone_size: NA
v_call: TRBV5-6
cdr3_aa: CASSPGTGRNSPLHF
cdr3_nt: TGTGCCAGCAGCCCCGGGACAGGGCGTAATTCACCCCTCCACTTT

cdr3_length: 15
d_call: NA
j_call: TRBJ2-3
clone_size: NA
v_call: TRBV5-1
cdr3_aa: CASSFGGRETDTQYF
cdr3_nt: TGCGCCAGCAGCTTTGGGGGCAGGGAGACAGATACGCAGTATTTT

cdr3_length: 13
d_call: NA
j_call: TRBJ1-2
clone_size: NA
v_call: TRBV5-4
cdr3_aa: CASSPSLNYGYTF
cdr3_nt: TGTGCCAGCTCCCCCTCCCTTAACTATGGCTACACCTTC

cdr3_length: 14
d_call: TRBD1
j_call: TRBJ2-1
clone_size: once
v_call: TRBV7-2
cdr3_aa: CASRNSGGSNEQFF
cdr3_nt: TGTGCCAGCAGGAATTCAGGGGGTAGCAATGAGCAGTTCTTC

cdr3_length: 14
d_call: NA
j_call: TRBJ1-1
clone_size: NA
v_call: TRBV5-4
cdr3_aa: CASSVPAGNTEAFF
cdr3_nt: TGTGCCAGCAGCGTTCCCGCGGGAAACACTGAAGCTTTCTTT

cdr3_length: 13
d_call: NA
j_call: TRBJ2-1
clone_size: NA
v_call: TRBV7-8
cdr3_aa: CASTPRGALEQFF
cdr3_nt: TGTGCCAGCACCCCCCGGGGGGCCTTGGAGCAGTTCTTC

cdr3_length: 16
d_call: TRBD1
j_call: TRBJ2-2
clone_size: NA
v_call: TRBV10-3
cdr3_aa: CAIREPGQGATGELFF
cdr3_nt: TGTGCCATCAGGGAACCGGGACAGGGGGCTACCGGGGAGCTGTTTTTT

cdr3_length: 15
d_call: NA
j_call: TRBJ1-3
clone_size: NA
v_call: TRBV19
cdr3_aa: CASSTLVSSGNTIYF
cdr3_nt: TGTGCCAGTAGTACTCTCGTCAGCTCTGGAAACACCATATATTTT

cdr3_length: 16
d_call: TRBD2
j_call: TRBJ2-3
clone_size: NA
v_call: TRBV5-8
cdr3_aa: CASSLVLAGGTDTQYF
cdr3_nt: TGTGCCAGCAGCTTGGTGCTAGCGGGGGGCACAGATACGCAGTATTTT

cdr3_length: 15
d_call: NA
j_call: TRBJ2-1
clone_size: NA
v_call: TRBV5-6
cdr3_aa: CASSLGPRAMNEQFF
cdr3_nt: TGTGCCAGCAGCCTCGGACCCAGGGCCATGAATGAGCAGTTCTTC

cdr3_length: 12
d_call: NA
j_call: TRBJ2-1
clone_size: NA
v_call: TRBV15
cdr3_aa: CATSRDHYEQFF
cdr3_nt: TGTGCCACCAGCAGAGATCATTATGAGCAGTTCTTC

cdr3_length: 14
d_call: NA
j_call: TRBJ2-7
clone_size: NA
v_call: TRBV4-3
cdr3_aa: CASSQDQRGDEQYF
cdr3_nt: TGCGCCAGCAGCCAAGATCAGCGAGGCGACGAGCAGTACTTC

cdr3_length: 13
d_call: TRBD1
j_call: TRBJ2-7
clone_size: few
v_call: TRBV2
cdr3_aa: CANNFDREREQYF
cdr3_nt: TGTGCCAACAACTTTGACAGGGAACGCGAGCAGTACTTC

cdr3_length: 15
d_call: TRBD1
j_call: TRBJ2-2
clone_size: NA
v_call: TRBV28
cdr3_aa: CASSPQGAYTGELFF
cdr3_nt: TGTGCCAGCAGTCCACAGGGGGCGTACACCGGGGAGCTGTTTTTT

cdr3_length: 16
d_call: TRBD1
j_call: TRBJ1-3
clone_size: many
v_call: TRBV9
cdr3_aa: CASSSWDRGLGNTIYF
cdr3_nt: TGTGCCAGCAGCTCCTGGGACAGGGGGCTAGGAAACACCATATATTTT

cdr3_length: 11
d_call: NA
j_call: TRBJ2-3
clone_size: NA
v_call: TRBV18
cdr3_aa: CASSSGDTQYF
cdr3_nt: TGTGCCAGCTCATCAGGAGATACGCAGTATTTT